These T cell receptor beta chains were read from a single sample in a study of cytotoxic CD8 clonotypes in ibrutinib-treated CLL. Data came from immunoSEQ multiplex PCR; TCRdb stores just in-frame clones and leaves some out. In the table there are more than 200,000 clones, 79% of which are singletons. The sample was PBMCs, taken after 12 months of ibrutinib treatment. These receptors all come from a human donor with chronic lymphocytic leukemia. Both conserved end residues are part of each CDR3. A D gene is named only where the DNA matches it firmly. A clone size is listed for some rows: how often the clone was seen (once, few, many), or a class if it is expanded.

clone_size: NA; j_call: TRBJ2-3; d_call: NA; v_call: TRBV29-1; cdr3_aa: CSERRGTSTDTQYF; cdr3_nt: TGCAGCGAACGCAGGGGAACTAGCACAGATACGCAGTATTTT
clone_size: NA; j_call: TRBJ2-1; d_call: NA; v_call: TRBV7-9; cdr3_aa: CASSRPQTRTGRYNEQFF; cdr3_nt: TGTGCCAGCAGCCGACCGCAGACTAGGACGGGGAGGTACAATGAGCAGTTCTTC
clone_size: once; j_call: TRBJ2-7; d_call: TRBD2; v_call: TRBV6-4; cdr3_aa: CASSEGTSGYEQYF; cdr3_nt: TGTGCCAGCAGTGAGGGGACTAGCGGGTACGAGCAGTACTTC
clone_size: NA; j_call: TRBJ2-1; d_call: TRBD2; v_call: TRBV7-6; cdr3_aa: CASSGTSDYNEQFF; cdr3_nt: TGTGCCAGCAGCGGGACTAGCGACTACAATGAGCAGTTCTTC
clone_size: few; j_call: TRBJ2-3; d_call: TRBD2; v_call: TRBV7-8; cdr3_aa: CASSPGLAGTSTDTQYF; cdr3_nt: TGTGCCAGCAGCCCCGGACTAGCGGGAACTAGCACAGATACGCAGTATTTT
clone_size: NA; j_call: TRBJ1-2; d_call: NA; v_call: TRBV6-4; cdr3_aa: CASPGRINYGYTF; cdr3_nt: TGTGCCAGCCCGGGTCGAATTAACTATGGCTACACCTTC
clone_size: NA; j_call: TRBJ1-6; d_call: NA; v_call: TRBV11-2; cdr3_aa: CASSLDPLSPLHF; cdr3_nt: TGTGCCAGCAGCTTAGACCCCCTGTCACCCCTCCACTTT
clone_size: NA; j_call: TRBJ2-1; d_call: NA; v_call: TRBV11-2; cdr3_aa: CASSLGLENEQFF; cdr3_nt: TGTGCCAGCAGCTTAGGGTTAGAAAATGAGCAGTTCTTC
clone_size: NA; j_call: TRBJ2-1; d_call: NA; v_call: TRBV4-2; cdr3_aa: CATSGKSSYNEQFF; cdr3_nt: TGTGCCACCTCTGGGAAGAGCTCCTACAATGAGCAGTTCTTC
clone_size: NA; j_call: TRBJ2-5; d_call: NA; v_call: TRBV7-9; cdr3_aa: CASSLAETQYF; cdr3_nt: TGTGCCAGCAGCTTAGCTGAGACCCAGTACTTC
clone_size: NA; j_call: TRBJ2-1; d_call: NA; v_call: TRBV5-4; cdr3_aa: CASSLGQSPGNEQFF; cdr3_nt: TGTGCCAGCAGCTTGGGACAGAGTCCAGGCAATGAGCAGTTCTTC
clone_size: NA; j_call: TRBJ1-1; d_call: NA; v_call: TRBV21-1; cdr3_aa: CASSKGTGNPMNTEAFF; cdr3_nt: TGTGCCAGCAGCAAGGGTACAGGGAATCCCATGAACACTGAAGCTTTCTTT
clone_size: NA; j_call: TRBJ2-7; d_call: NA; v_call: TRBV6-5; cdr3_aa: CASSYSAGPLYEQYF; cdr3_nt: TGTGCCAGCAGTTACTCGGCGGGTCCCCTCTACGAGCAGTACTTC
clone_size: NA; j_call: TRBJ2-2; d_call: TRBD2; v_call: TRBV10-3; cdr3_aa: CAISWGLAGVNTGELFF; cdr3_nt: TGTGCCATCAGCTGGGGACTAGCGGGAGTCAACACCGGGGAGCTGTTTTTT
clone_size: NA; j_call: TRBJ2-7; d_call: NA; v_call: TRBV23-1; cdr3_aa: CASSQLTDTIYEQYF; cdr3_nt: TGCGCCAGCAGTCAATTGACAGATACGATTTACGAGCAGTACTTC
clone_size: NA; j_call: TRBJ2-2; d_call: NA; v_call: TRBV6-5; cdr3_aa: CASSYGLAPNTGELFF; cdr3_nt: TGTGCCAGCAGTTACGGGCTAGCGCCGAACACCGGGGAGCTGTTTTTT
clone_size: NA; j_call: TRBJ2-7; d_call: NA; v_call: TRBV7-9; cdr3_aa: CASSRDHLRGYEQYF; cdr3_nt: TGTGCCAGCAGCCGGGACCATCTCAGAGGCTACGAGCAGTACTTC
clone_size: few; j_call: TRBJ2-1; d_call: TRBD2; v_call: TRBV7-7; cdr3_aa: CASSRTRLAGEEQFF; cdr3_nt: TGTGCTAGCAGCCGCACCCGACTAGCGGGAGAGGAGCAGTTCTTC
clone_size: NA; j_call: TRBJ1-4; d_call: NA; v_call: TRBV5-1; cdr3_aa: CASSLAGTLATNEKLFF; cdr3_nt: TGCGCCAGCAGCTTGGCCGGGACTTTAGCAACTAATGAAAAACTGTTTTTT
clone_size: few; j_call: TRBJ2-6; d_call: NA; v_call: TRBV30; cdr3_aa: CAWSGAEGANVLTF; cdr3_nt: TGTGCCTGGAGTGGGGCGGAGGGGGCCAACGTCCTGACTTTC
clone_size: NA; j_call: TRBJ1-2; d_call: NA; v_call: TRBV5-6; cdr3_aa: CASSLKVSINYGYTF; cdr3_nt: TGTGCCAGCAGCTTAAAAGTGTCTATTAACTATGGCTACACCTTC
clone_size: NA; j_call: TRBJ2-7; d_call: NA; v_call: TRBV6-5; cdr3_aa: CASSYSDIGTYEQYF; cdr3_nt: TGTGCCAGCAGTTACTCGGACATTGGTACCTACGAGCAGTACTTC
clone_size: NA; j_call: TRBJ2-1; d_call: NA; v_call: TRBV5-1; cdr3_aa: CASSLTPAEQFF; cdr3_nt: TGCGCCAGCAGCTTGACTCCCGCTGAGCAGTTCTTC
clone_size: NA; j_call: TRBJ2-2; d_call: TRBD2; v_call: TRBV9; cdr3_aa: CASSGLAGGSNTGELFF; cdr3_nt: TGTGCCAGCAGCGGTCTAGCGGGGGGGTCGAACACCGGGGAGCTGTTTTTT
clone_size: NA; j_call: TRBJ1-3; d_call: NA; v_call: TRBV30; cdr3_aa: CAWSLGYAGNTIYF; cdr3_nt: TGTGCCTGGAGTCTAGGGTACGCTGGAAACACCATATATTTT
clone_size: NA; j_call: TRBJ2-7; d_call: TRBD2; v_call: TRBV5-4; cdr3_aa: CASSRGVAGNLIYEQYF; cdr3_nt: TGTGCCAGCAGCCGGGGGGTAGCGGGTAACCTCATCTACGAGCAGTACTTC
clone_size: NA; j_call: TRBJ1-1; d_call: NA; v_call: TRBV4-1; cdr3_aa: CASSRRRDAGNTEAFF; cdr3_nt: TGCGCCAGCAGCCGACGAAGGGATGCGGGGAACACTGAAGCTTTCTTT
clone_size: NA; j_call: TRBJ2-5; d_call: TRBD2; v_call: TRBV30; cdr3_aa: CAWNSGGPETQYF; cdr3_nt: TGTGCCTGGAATAGCGGGGGGCCAGAGACCCAGTACTTC
clone_size: NA; j_call: TRBJ1-5; d_call: TRBD1; v_call: TRBV2; cdr3_aa: CASSYDRGMSNQPQHF; cdr3_nt: TGTGCCAGCAGTTACGACAGGGGAATGAGCAATCAGCCCCAGCATTTT